This entry features one T cell receptor beta chain sequence. Profiled with immunoSEQ multiplex PCR; TCRdb holds only in-frame clones, not every one. This sample has roughly 660,000 clones, with 88% found just once. The sample is drawn from a study of shared T cell receptors in the human thymus. This sample also belongs to another study, concerning human thymus T cells. This second study notes: The donors were infants in Finland with congenital heart defects, otherwise immunologically healthy. In corrective heart surgery, resections were taken, and these provided the thymus tissue. Thymic repertoires of unrelated individuals were reported in related research to overlap highly.

The sample comprised thymocytes. The receptor was derived from a boy less than two years old with a congenital heart defect.

CDR3 DNA: TGTGCCAGCAGCCACCACCGGGACAGGGCTGGAGTCTCTGAAAAACTGTTTTTT. This codes for CASSHHRDRAGVSEKLFF. The chain is built from TRBV4-2 and TRBJ1-4; 9 bases are a match to TRBD1. The trim removed 3 bases at V and 7 bases at J, leaving 15 bases unmatched. Germline V CDR1 and CDR2: LGHNA, YNFKEQ. The CDR3 runs to 18 residues.